These 7 T cell receptor beta chains were all obtained from the same sample, sequenced in a study of T-cell reconstitution after alpha-beta-depleted transplantation in children. The authors prepared the TCRbeta library with unique molecular identifiers. MiXCR, run by TCRdb on the PCR reads, gives a single entry per CDR3 protein. The profile shows under 300,000 distinct CDR3 sequences, under 14% of them singletons. The sample here was peripheral blood, taken 180 days after TCRalphabeta/CD19-depleted stem cell transplant. All receptors derive from a male patient aged 2 to 9 who had a stem cell transplant for chronic granulomatous disease, so the T cells may come from the graft donor.

This clonotype was found many times. This chain links TRBV29-1 with TRBJ2-7; 9 bases map to TRBD1. Germline V gene lookup returns CDR1 SQVTM and CDR2 ANQGSEA. The CDR3 loop spans 12 amino acids. The V and J ends lost 6 bases and 5 bases, in that order; junction bases with no gene match: 5. CDR3 residues: CSVPGTGNEQYF. The CDR3 nucleotides are TGCAGCGTGCCCGGGACAGGGAACGAGCAGTACTTC.

Concerning this clonotype: A much larger clonotype is one base distant, so this may be a read error. V usage is TRBV20-1 and J usage is TRBJ1-4; 7 bases fit TRBD1. The CDR3 runs 12 residues. Germline CDR1 DFQATT, CDR2 SNEGSKA (reference sequence). V lost 4 bases to trimming and J lost 8 bases; unmatched junction nucleotides: 4. In nucleotides, the CDR3 is TGCAGTGCTATGGAACAGGGGGAAAAACTGTTTTTT. This codes for CSAMEQGEKLFF.

The chain carries TRBV20-1 and TRBJ2-3; TRBD2 matches at 8 bases. The length of the CDR3 is 14 residues. Germline V CDR1 and CDR2: DFQATT, SNEGSKA (reference sequence). The ends lost 5 bases at V and 2 bases at J; junction bases unmatched: 6. The CDR3 region is CSAFAGGTTDTQYF. In nucleotides, the CDR3 is TGCAGTGCTTTTGCGGGGGGAACCACAGATACGCAGTATTTT.

This rearrangement joins TRBV2 to TRBJ1-1; perhaps TRBD1 as D (5 bases). Trimming left V 4 bases short and J 4 bases short, with 16 bases between. CDR3 size: 15 residues. Germline CDR1 and CDR2: SNHLY and FYNNEI. Written as DNA, the CDR3 is TGTGCCAGCAGTGCTCCGACAGCAGCGTTCACTGAAGCTTTCTTT. Its translation is CASSAPTAAFTEAFF.

This clonotype was seen ten or more times. The rearrangement joins TRBV6-1 to TRBJ1-2; D unresolved. V was clipped by 5 bases and J by 6 bases, with 4 bases between them. The CDR3 extends over 10 amino acids. Germline loops: CDR1 MNHNS, CDR2 SASEGT. The CDR3 DNA reads TGTGCCAGCAGTTCGGATGGCTACACCTTC. Its protein product is CASSSDGYTF.

This clonotype was seen a few times. V and J are TRBV14 and TRBJ2-7; the D is unclear. The ends were cut back, 0 bases at V and 3 bases at J, with 6 bases in the middle. Looked up from germline, CDR1 is SGHDN and CDR2 is FVKESK. The CDR3 has 13 residues. The CDR3 loop is CASSQDTVYEQYF. The CDR3 bases are TGTGCCAGCAGCCAAGATACGGTCTACGAGCAGTACTTC.

This clonotype occurred many times. The gene calls are TRBV12-3 or TRBV12-4 and TRBJ2-2, with a tentative D call TRBD1 (5 bases). Trimming removed 5 bases from V and 5 bases from J, with 9 bases in between. The length of the CDR3 is 13 residues. Here the CDR3 DNA reads TGTGCCAGCAGTCCATCAGGGACCGGGGAGCTGTTTTTT. It translates to CASSPSGTGELFF.